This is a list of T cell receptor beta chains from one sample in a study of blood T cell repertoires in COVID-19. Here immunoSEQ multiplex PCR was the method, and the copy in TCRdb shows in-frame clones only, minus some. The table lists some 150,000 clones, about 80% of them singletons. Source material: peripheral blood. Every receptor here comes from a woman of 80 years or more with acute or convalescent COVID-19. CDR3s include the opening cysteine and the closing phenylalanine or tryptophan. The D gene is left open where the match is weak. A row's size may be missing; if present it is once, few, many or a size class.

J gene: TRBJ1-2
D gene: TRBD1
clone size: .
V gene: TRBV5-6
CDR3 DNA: TGTGCCAGCAGCGGGAGCCCTATTAACAGGGGCGCTGACTATGGCTACACCTTC
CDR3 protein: CASSGSPINRGADYGYTF

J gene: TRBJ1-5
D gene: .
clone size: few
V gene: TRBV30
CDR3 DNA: TGTGCCTGGAGCCACCGGGGCAATCAGCCCCAGCATTTT
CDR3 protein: CAWSHRGNQPQHF

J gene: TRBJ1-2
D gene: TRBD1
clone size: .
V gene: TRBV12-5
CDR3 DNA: TGTGCTAGTGGTCCTGGGACAGGGGGCGGCTACACCTTC
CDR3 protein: CASGPGTGGGYTF

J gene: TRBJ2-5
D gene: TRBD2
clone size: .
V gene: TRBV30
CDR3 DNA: TGTGCCTGGAGTTCTGGCGGGGGGGCGGAGACCCAGTACTTC
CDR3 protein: CAWSSGGGAETQYF

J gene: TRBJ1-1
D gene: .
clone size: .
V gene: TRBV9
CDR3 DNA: TGTGCCAGCAGCGTAGGCAGGAACACTGAAGCTTTCTTT
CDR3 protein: CASSVGRNTEAFF

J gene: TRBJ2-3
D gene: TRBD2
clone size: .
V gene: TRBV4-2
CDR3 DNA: TGTGCCAGCAGCCAAGATACAAGCGGGGGGCAGGCAGATACGCAGTATTTT
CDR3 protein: CASSQDTSGGQADTQYF

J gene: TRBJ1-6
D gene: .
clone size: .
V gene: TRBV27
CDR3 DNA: TGTGCCAGTGGGTGGCCTAGCCCATCCCCCCTCCACTTT
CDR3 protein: CASGWPSPSPLHF

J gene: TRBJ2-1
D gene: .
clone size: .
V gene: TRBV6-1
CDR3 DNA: TGTGCCAGCAGTGAAGACAGGGCAGCCTACAATGAGCAGTTCTTC
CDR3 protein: CASSEDRAAYNEQFF

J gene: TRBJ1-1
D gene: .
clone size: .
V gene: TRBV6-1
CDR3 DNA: TGTGCCAGCAGTGATGCAGGGATCGGGAGGACTGAAGCTTTCTTT
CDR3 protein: CASSDAGIGRTEAFF

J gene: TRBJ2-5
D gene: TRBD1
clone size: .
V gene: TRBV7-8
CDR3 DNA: TGTGCCAGCAGCTTAGCGACAGGGGGCCCCCGGGTCCCCACTGAGACCCAGTACTTC
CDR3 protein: CASSLATGGPRVPTETQYF